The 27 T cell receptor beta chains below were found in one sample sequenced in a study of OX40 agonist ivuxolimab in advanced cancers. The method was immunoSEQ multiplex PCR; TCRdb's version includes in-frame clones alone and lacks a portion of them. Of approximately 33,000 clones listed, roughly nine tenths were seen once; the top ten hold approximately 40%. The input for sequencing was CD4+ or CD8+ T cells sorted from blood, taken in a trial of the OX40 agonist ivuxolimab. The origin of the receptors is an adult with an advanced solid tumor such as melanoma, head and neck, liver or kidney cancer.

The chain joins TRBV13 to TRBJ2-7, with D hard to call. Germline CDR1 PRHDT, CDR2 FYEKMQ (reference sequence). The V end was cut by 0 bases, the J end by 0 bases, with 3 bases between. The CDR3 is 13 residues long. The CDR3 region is CASSLGVSYEQYF. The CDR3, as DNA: TGTGCCAGCAGCTTAGGGGTCTCCTACGAGCAGTACTTC.

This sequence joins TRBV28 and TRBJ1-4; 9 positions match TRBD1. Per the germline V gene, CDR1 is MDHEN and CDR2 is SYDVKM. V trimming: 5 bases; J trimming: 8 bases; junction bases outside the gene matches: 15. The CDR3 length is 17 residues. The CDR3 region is CASSASSLRDRDEKLFF. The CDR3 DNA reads TGTGCCAGCAGTGCCTCGTCCCTGCGGGACAGGGACGAAAAACTGTTTTTT.

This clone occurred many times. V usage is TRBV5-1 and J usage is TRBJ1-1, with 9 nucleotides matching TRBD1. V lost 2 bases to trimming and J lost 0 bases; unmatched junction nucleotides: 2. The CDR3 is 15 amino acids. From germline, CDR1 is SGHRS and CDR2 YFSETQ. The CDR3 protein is CASSLGQGMNTEAFF. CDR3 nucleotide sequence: TGCGCCAGCAGCTTAGGACAGGGGATGAACACTGAAGCTTTCTTT.

The CDR3 reads CASSPGGTYEQYF. The CDR3 DNA is TGTGCCAGCAGCCCGGGGGGGACCTACGAGCAGTACTTC. The chain employs TRBV9 and TRBJ2-7; 8 nucleotides agree with TRBD2. The J segment lost 2 bases and the V segment lost 4 bases, leaving 2 bases of the junction unmatched. The CDR3 loop spans 13 amino acids. Germline lookup yields CDR1 SGDLS and CDR2 YYNGEE.

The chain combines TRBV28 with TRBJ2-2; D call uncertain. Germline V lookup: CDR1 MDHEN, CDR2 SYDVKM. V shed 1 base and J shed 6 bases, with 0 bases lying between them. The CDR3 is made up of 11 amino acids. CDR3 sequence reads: CASSLSGELFF. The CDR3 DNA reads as TGTGCCAGCAGTTTATCCGGGGAGCTGTTTTTT.

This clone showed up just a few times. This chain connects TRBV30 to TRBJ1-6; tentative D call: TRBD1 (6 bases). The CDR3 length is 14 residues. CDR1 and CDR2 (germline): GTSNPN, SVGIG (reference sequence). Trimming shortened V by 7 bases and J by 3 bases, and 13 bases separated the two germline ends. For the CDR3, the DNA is TGTGCCTCGGACAGCACCAGCTATAATTCACCCCTCCACTTT. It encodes CASDSTSYNSPLHF.

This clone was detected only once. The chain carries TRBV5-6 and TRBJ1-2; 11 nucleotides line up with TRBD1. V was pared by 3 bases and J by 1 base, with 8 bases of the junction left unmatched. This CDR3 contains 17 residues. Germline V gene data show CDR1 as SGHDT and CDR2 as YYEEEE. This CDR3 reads CASSSDRGRRLNYGYTF. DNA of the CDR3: TGTGCCAGCAGCTCGGACAGGGGGCGTAGACTTAACTATGGCTACACCTTC.

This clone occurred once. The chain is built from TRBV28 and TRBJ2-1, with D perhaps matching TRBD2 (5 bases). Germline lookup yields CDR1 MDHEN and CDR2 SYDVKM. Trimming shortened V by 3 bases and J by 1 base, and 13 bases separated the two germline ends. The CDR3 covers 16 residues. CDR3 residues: CASSLSAGWSYNEQFF. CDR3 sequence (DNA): TGTGCCAGCAGTTTGAGCGCGGGCTGGTCCTACAATGAGCAGTTCTTC.

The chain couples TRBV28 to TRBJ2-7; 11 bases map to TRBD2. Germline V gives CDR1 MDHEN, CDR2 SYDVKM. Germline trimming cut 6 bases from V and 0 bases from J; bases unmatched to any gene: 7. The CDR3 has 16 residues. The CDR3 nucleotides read TGTGCCAGCAGGTTCGGGACTAGCGGCCTCTCCTACGAGCAGTACTTC. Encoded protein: CASRFGTSGLSYEQYF.

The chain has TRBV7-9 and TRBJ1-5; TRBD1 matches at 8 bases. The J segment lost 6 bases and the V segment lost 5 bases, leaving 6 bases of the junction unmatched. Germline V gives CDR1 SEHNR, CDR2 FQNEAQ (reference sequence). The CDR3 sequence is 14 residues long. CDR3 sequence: CASSPTGGSQPQHF. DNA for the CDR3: TGTGCCAGCAGCCCTACAGGGGGAAGTCAGCCCCAGCATTTT.

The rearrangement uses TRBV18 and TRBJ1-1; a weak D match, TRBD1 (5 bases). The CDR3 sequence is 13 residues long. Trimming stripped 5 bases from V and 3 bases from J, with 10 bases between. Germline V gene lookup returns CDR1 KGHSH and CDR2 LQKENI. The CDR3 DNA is TGTGCCAGCTCAGTTAGGGGTGACACTGAAGCTTTCTTT. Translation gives CASSVRGDTEAFF.

CDR3 coding DNA: TGTGCCAGCCAACTAGCGCCCAATGGTAAGACGCAGTATTTT. It yields the protein CASQLAPNGKTQYF. The rearrangement uses TRBV9 and TRBJ2-3; 7 nucleotides line up with TRBD2. Germline V gene lookup returns CDR1 SGDLS and CDR2 YYNGEE. V shed 7 bases, J shed 9 bases, and the junction held 14 bases outside the gene matches. This CDR3 is 14 amino acids long.

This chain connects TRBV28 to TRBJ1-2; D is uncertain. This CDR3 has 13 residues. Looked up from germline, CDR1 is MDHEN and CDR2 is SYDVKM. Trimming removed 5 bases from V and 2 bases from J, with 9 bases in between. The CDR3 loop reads CASSDTENYGYTF. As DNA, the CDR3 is TGTGCCAGCAGTGATACTGAAAACTATGGCTACACCTTC.

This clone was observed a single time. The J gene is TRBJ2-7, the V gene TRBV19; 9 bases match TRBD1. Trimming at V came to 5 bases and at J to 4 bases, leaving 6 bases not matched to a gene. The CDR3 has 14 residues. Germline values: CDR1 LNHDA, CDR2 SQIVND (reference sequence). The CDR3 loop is CASSWTGDLYEQYF. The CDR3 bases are TGTGCCAGTAGTTGGACAGGGGATCTTTACGAGCAGTACTTC. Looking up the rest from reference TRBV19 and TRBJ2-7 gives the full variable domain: DGGITQSPKYLFRKEGQNVTLSCEQNLNHDAMYWYRQDPGQGLRLIYYSQIVNDFQKGDIAEGYSVSREKKESFPLTVTSAQKNPTAFYLCASSWTGDLYEQYFGPGTRLTVT.

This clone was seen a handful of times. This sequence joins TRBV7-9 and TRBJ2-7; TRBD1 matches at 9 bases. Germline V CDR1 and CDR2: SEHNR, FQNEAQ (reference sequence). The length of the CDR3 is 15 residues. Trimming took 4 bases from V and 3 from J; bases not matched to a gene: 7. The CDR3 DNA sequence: TGTGCCAGCAGCTCCCAGACAGGGGGGATCTACGAGCAGTACTTC. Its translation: CASSSQTGGIYEQYF.

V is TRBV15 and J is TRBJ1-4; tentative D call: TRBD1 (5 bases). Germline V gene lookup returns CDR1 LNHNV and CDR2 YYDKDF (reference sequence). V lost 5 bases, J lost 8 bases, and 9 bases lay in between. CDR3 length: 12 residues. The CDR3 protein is CATSHRGEKLFF. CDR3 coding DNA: TGTGCCACCAGCCACCGGGGGGAAAAACTGTTTTTT.

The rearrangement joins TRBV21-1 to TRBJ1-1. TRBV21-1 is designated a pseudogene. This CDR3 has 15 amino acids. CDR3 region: CASSKNPRTNTEAFF. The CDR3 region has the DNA TGTGCCAGCAGCAAAAACCCAAGAACGAACACTGAAGCTTTCTTT.

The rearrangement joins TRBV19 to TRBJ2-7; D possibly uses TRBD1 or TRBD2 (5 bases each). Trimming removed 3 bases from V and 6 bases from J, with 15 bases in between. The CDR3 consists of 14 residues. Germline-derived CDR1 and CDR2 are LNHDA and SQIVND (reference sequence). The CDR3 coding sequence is TGTGCCAGTAGTATTTCCCCCGCAGGGAGCGAGCAGTACTTC. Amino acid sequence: CASSISPAGSEQYF.

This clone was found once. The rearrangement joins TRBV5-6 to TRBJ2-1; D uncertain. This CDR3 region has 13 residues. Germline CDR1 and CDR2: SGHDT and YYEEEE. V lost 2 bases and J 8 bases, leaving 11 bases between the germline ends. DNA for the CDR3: TGTGCCAGCAGCTTTAGAGTTTCCGATGAGCAGTTCTTC. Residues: CASSFRVSDEQFF.

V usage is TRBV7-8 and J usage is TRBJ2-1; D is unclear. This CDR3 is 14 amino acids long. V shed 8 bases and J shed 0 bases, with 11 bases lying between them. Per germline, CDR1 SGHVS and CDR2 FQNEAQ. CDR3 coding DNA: TGTGCCAGCCTCCCCCCAAGCTCCTACAATGAGCAGTTCTTC. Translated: CASLPPSSYNEQFF.

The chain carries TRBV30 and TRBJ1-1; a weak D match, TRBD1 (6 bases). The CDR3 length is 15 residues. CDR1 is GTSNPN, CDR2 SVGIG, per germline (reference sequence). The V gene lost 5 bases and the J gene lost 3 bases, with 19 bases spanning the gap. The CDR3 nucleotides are TGTGCCTGGGTGGCGACAGGCACTTGGGACACTGAAGCTTTCTTT. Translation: CAWVATGTWDTEAFF.

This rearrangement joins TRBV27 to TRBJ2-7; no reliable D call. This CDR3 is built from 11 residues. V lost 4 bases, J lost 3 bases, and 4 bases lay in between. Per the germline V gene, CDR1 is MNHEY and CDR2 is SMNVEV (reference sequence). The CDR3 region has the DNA TGTGCCAGCAGTTCCAACTACGAGCAGTACTTC. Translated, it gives CASSSNYEQYF.

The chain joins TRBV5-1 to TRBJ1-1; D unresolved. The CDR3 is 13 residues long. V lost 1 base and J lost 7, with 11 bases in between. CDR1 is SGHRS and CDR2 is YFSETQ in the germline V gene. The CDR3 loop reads CASSLIPGNEAFF. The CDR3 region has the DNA TGCGCCAGCAGCTTGATCCCCGGGAATGAAGCTTTCTTT.

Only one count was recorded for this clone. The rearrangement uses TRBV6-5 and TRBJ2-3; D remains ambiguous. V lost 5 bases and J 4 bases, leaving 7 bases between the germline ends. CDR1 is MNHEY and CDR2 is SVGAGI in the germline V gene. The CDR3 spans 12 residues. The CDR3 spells CASSIGADTQYF. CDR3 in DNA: TGTGCCAGCAGTATTGGAGCAGATACGCAGTATTTT.

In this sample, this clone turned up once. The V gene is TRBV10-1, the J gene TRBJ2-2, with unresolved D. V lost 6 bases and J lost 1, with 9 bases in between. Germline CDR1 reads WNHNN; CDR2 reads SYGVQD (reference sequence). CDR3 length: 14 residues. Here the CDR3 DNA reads TGCGCCAGCAGGACCGAGCGGAACACCGGGGAGCTGTTTTTT. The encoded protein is CASRTERNTGELFF.

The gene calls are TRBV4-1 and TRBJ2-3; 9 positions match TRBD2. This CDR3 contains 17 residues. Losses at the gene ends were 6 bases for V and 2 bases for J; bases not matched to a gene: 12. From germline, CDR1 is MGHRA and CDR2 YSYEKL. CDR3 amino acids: CASSGLAGWKNTDTQYF. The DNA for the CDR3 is TGCGCCAGCAGTGGGCTAGCGGGATGGAAGAACACAGATACGCAGTATTTT.

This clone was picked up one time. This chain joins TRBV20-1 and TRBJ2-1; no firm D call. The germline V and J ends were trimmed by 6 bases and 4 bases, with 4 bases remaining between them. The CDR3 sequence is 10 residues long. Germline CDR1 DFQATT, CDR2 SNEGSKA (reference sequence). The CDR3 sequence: CSAGYNEQFF. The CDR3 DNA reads TGCAGTGCAGGATACAATGAGCAGTTCTTC.